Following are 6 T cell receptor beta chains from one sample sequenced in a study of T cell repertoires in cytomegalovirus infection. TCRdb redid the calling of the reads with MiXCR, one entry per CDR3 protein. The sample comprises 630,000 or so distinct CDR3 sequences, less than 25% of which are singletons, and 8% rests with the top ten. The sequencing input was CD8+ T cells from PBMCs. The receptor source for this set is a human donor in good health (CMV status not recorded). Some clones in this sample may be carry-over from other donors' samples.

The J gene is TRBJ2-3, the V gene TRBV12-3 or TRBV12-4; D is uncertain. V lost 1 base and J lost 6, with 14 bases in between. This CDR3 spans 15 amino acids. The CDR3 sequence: CASSLGYRSGDTQYF. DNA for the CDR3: TGTGCCAGCAGTTTAGGTTATAGGTCGGGCGATACGCAGTATTTT.

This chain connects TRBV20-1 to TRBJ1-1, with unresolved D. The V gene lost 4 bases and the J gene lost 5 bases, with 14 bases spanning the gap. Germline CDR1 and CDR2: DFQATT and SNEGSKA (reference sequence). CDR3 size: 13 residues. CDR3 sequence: CSATAVVLTEAFF. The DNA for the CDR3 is TGCAGTGCTACCGCGGTGGTATTGACTGAAGCTTTCTTT.

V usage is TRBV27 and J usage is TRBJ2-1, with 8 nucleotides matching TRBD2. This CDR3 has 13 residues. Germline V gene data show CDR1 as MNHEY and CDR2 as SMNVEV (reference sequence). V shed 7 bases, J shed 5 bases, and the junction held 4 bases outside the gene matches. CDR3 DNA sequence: TGTGCCAGCAATAGCGGGGCACACAATGAGCAGTTCTTC. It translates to CASNSGAHNEQFF.

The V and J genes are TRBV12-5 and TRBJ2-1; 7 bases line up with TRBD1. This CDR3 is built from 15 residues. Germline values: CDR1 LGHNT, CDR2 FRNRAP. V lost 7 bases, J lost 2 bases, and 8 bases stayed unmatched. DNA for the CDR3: TGTGCTAGTGATAGACAGGGATTACCCTACAATGAGCAGTTCTTC. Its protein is CASDRQGLPYNEQFF.

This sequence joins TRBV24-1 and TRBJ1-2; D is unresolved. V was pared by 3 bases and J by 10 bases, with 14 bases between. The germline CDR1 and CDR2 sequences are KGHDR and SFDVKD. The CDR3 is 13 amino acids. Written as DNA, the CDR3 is TGTGCCACCAGTGATCCAACCGGGAAGGACTACACCTTC. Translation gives CATSDPTGKDYTF.

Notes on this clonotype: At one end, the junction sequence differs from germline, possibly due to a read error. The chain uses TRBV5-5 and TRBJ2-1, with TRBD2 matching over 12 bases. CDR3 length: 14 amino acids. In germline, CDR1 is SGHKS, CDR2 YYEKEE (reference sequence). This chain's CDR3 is CANSPGLAGNEQFF. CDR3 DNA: TGTGCCAACAGCCCCGGACTAGCGGGGAATGAGCAGTTCTTC.